Below, 32 T cell receptor beta chains from the same sample are listed, as sequenced in a study of T cells in localized non-small cell lung cancer. TCRdb's copy holds only in-frame clones and misses some; the assay was immunoSEQ multiplex PCR. Of about 53,000 clones listed, roughly 88% are singletons. The material sequenced was peripheral blood mononuclear cells, taken before any cancer treatment. Receptors originate from a man aged 35 to 69 with stage III lung adenocarcinoma.

Remarks on this clone: Other DNA sequences in the sample encode the same CDR3. The J gene is TRBJ1-1, the V gene TRBV2, with D perhaps matching TRBD1 (6 bases). Germline CDR1 SNHLY, CDR2 FYNNEI. V was trimmed by 4 bases and J by 0 bases, leaving 9 bases between them. The CDR3 contains 14 residues. In nucleotides, the CDR3 is TGTGCCAGCAGTGCCCAGGGGCTGAACACTGAAGCTTTCTTT. This gives the protein CASSAQGLNTEAFF.

The CDR3 sequence is CATSRDLGGDQAFF. DNA of the CDR3: TGTGCCACCAGCAGAGATCTCGGTGGGGATCAAGCTTTCTTT. The J gene is TRBJ1-1, the V gene TRBV15, with D uncertain. Trimming removed 0 bases from V and 9 bases from J, with 14 bases in between. The CDR3 is 14 amino acids. The germline CDR1 and CDR2 sequences are LNHNV and YYDKDF (reference sequence).

The genes are TRBV11-2 and TRBJ2-2; either TRBD1 or TRBD2 may fit D (5 bases each). Trimming took off 3 bases at V and 10 bases at J, with 21 bases between the two ends. The CDR3 is made up of 16 amino acids. CDR1 and CDR2 (germline): SGHAT, FQNNGV. CDR3 loop: CASSFHGAGKSEELFF. CDR3 in DNA: TGTGCCAGCAGCTTTCACGGGGCTGGTAAATCGGAGGAGCTGTTTTTT.

The chain employs TRBV21-1 and TRBJ2-7; the DNA was not used to check the table's D call, TRBD1. TRBV21-1 is shown as a pseudogene. The CDR3 totals 16 residues. For the CDR3, the DNA is TGTGCCAGCAGCCACGTAACAGACACCTTGTATTGTGAGCAGTACTTC. Translated, it gives CASSHVTDTLYCEQYF.

The rearrangement joins TRBV10-3 to TRBJ2-7; TRBD2 aligns across 13 bases. From germline, CDR1 is ENHRY and CDR2 SYGVKD. The CDR3 is made up of 14 amino acids. Trimming removed 5 bases from V and 4 bases from J; junction bases left unmatched: 2. CDR3 bases: TGTGCCATCAGTACTAGCGGGAGGGAGTACGAGCAGTACTTC. Its protein is CAISTSGREYEQYF.

CDR3 DNA: TGTGCCAGCAGCTTGGGAATGGCAGTCTATGGCTACACCTTC. Protein product: CASSLGMAVYGYTF. The V gene is TRBV7-2, the J gene TRBJ1-2; D uncertain. Per the germline V gene, CDR1 is SGHTA and CDR2 is FQGNSA. The V end was cut by 3 bases, the J end by 4 bases, with 12 bases between. The CDR3 is 14 amino acids.

This clone was observed once. The CDR3 coding sequence is TGTGCCAGCAGTTTATCCGACAGGGGTGGTACCGGGGAGCTGTTTTTT. This gives the protein CASSLSDRGGTGELFF. The gene calls are TRBV28 and TRBJ2-2; 8 nucleotides match TRBD1. The CDR3 has 16 amino acids. The junction had 6 bases not matched to a gene; V was cut back by 1 base and J by 5 bases. Germline-derived CDR1 and CDR2 are MDHEN and SYDVKM.

The rearrangement links TRBV7-9 to TRBJ2-2; 8 bases line up with TRBD1. CDR3 size: 15 residues. Germline V lookup: CDR1 SEHNR, CDR2 FQNEAQ (reference sequence). J gave up 6 bases and V 7 bases, and 10 bases lay outside the gene matches. The CDR3 sequence is CASTPDRGFSGELFF. CDR3 nucleotides: TGTGCCAGCACTCCAGACAGGGGATTCTCCGGGGAGCTGTTTTTT.

In its sample, this clone was seen once. CDR3: CASSWTTGTSGGSQETQYF. For the CDR3, the DNA is TGTGCCAGCAGCTGGACCACCGGGACTAGCGGGGGTTCCCAAGAGACCCAGTACTTC. The rearrangement uses TRBV5-4 and TRBJ2-5; 14 bases fit TRBD2. V shed 3 bases and J 1 base; nucleotides not matched to a gene: 11. Germline CDR1 is SGHNT and CDR2 is YYREEE (reference sequence). The CDR3 contains 19 residues.

The rearrangement uses TRBV6-1 and TRBJ1-3; D gene unclear. Germline assignment: CDR1 MNHNS and CDR2 SASEGT. This CDR3 is built from 13 residues. The ends were cut back, 3 bases at V and 2 bases at J, with 5 bases in the middle. This CDR3 reads CASSDETGNTIYF. The CDR3, as DNA: TGTGCCAGCAGTGACGAGACTGGAAACACCATATATTTT.

The rearrangement joins TRBV5-6 to TRBJ1-2; 7 nucleotides match TRBD1. Germline V CDR1 and CDR2: SGHDT, YYEEEE. The length of the CDR3 is 14 residues. J was trimmed by 4 bases and V by 5 bases; bases with no gene match: 8. CDR3 in DNA: TGTGCCAGCAGAATTCGGGACAGAGTCTATGGCTACACCTTC. Translation gives CASRIRDRVYGYTF.

J is TRBJ2-2 and V is TRBV12-5; TRBD1 matches at 8 bases. The CDR3 totals 17 residues. Per germline, CDR1 LGHNT and CDR2 FRNRAP. V lost 0 bases, J lost 1 base, and 4 bases stayed unmatched. DNA for the CDR3: TGTGCTAGTGGTTTGGTACAAGGACAGGGGAACACCGGGGAGCTGTTTTTT. Protein: CASGLVQGQGNTGELFF.

The sample holds one count of this clone. The J gene is TRBJ1-5, the V gene TRBV10-2; no clear D. Trimming cost V 6 bases and J 5 bases, with 14 bases left between them. This CDR3 comprises 14 residues. CDR1 and CDR2 (germline): WSHSY, SAAADI. CDR3: CASSGSSTDQPQHF. For the CDR3, the DNA is TGCGCCAGCAGCGGATCAAGTACCGATCAGCCCCAGCATTTT.

The J gene is TRBJ2-5, the V gene TRBV6-5; TRBD2 aligns across 8 bases. V shed 0 bases and J 0 bases; nucleotides not matched to a gene: 3. The CDR3 length is 16 residues. Germline V gene data show CDR1 as MNHEY and CDR2 as SVGAGI. The CDR3 protein is CASSYSGGGNQETQYF. The CDR3 region has the DNA TGTGCCAGCAGTTACTCCGGGGGGGGGAACCAAGAGACCCAGTACTTC.

The chain joins TRBV7-7 to TRBJ2-2, with D maybe TRBD1 (5 bases). Germline V gene data show CDR1 as SSHAT and CDR2 as FNYEAQ (reference sequence). V lost 0 bases to trimming and J lost 2 bases, with 7 bases between them. The CDR3 has 15 amino acids. The chain's CDR3 is CASSLAQENTGELFF. Written as DNA, the CDR3 is TGTGCCAGCAGCTTAGCACAGGAAAACACCGGGGAGCTGTTTTTT.

This chain links TRBV7-9 with TRBJ2-7, with D possibly TRBD1 on 5 matching bases. V lost 4 bases, J lost 2 bases, and 9 bases lay in between. The CDR3 runs 13 residues. Per the germline V gene, CDR1 is SEHNR and CDR2 is FQNEAQ (reference sequence). This CDR3 reads CASSSRVPYEQYF. In DNA form, the CDR3 reads TGTGCCAGCAGCTCCAGGGTCCCCTACGAGCAGTACTTC. The variable domain in full, completed from reference TRBV7-9 and TRBJ2-7, reads DTGVSQNPRHKITKRGQNVTFRCDPISEHNRLYWYRQTLGQGPEFLTYFQNEAQLEKSRLLSDRFSAERPKGSFSTLEIQRTEQGDSAMYLCASSSRVPYEQYFGPGTRLTVT.

With regard to this clone: At the DNA level, this CDR3 is encoded by other sequences in the same sample as well. The chain combines TRBV18 with TRBJ2-5; D uncertain. The CDR3 spans 13 residues. The V end lost 1 base, the J end lost 1 base, and 4 bases lay between the germline ends. Per germline, CDR1 KGHSH and CDR2 LQKENI. CDR3 nucleotides: TGTGCCAGCTCACCACGAGGCCAAGAGACCCAGTACTTC. Its translation is CASSPRGQETQYF.

The genes are TRBV7-2 and TRBJ2-4; 10 bases align to TRBD2. The CDR3 covers 17 residues. CDR1 is SGHTA and CDR2 is FQGNSA in the germline V gene. V trimming: 6 bases; J trimming: 1 base; junction bases outside the gene matches: 9. The CDR3 region has the DNA TGTGCCAGCAGGCTTAGCGGTAGCGGGGGGGCCAAAAACATTCAGTACTTC. Its protein product is CASRLSGSGGAKNIQYF.

V usage is TRBV25-1 and J usage is TRBJ1-1, with D maybe TRBD1 (5 bases). The CDR3 has 15 amino acids. CDR1 and CDR2 (germline): MGHDK, SYGVNS. Trimming shortened V by 5 bases and J by 0 bases, and 13 bases separated the two germline ends. This CDR3 is CASSPLTGLNTEAFF. The CDR3 nucleotides are TGTGCCAGCAGTCCACTTACAGGCCTGAACACTGAAGCTTTCTTT.

The CDR3 DNA sequence: TGTGCCAGCAGTCCTGTGGAGCAAAATCAGCCCCAGCATTTT. Amino acids: CASSPVEQNQPQHF. This chain joins TRBV6-5 and TRBJ1-5, with D unclear. The germline gives CDR1 MNHEY, CDR2 SVGAGI. Trimming cost V 5 bases and J 4 bases, with 12 bases left between them. This CDR3 has 14 amino acids.

This sequence joins TRBV4-2 and TRBJ2-4; 8 bases match TRBD2. The germline CDR1 and CDR2 sequences are LGHNA and YNFKEQ. This CDR3 is built from 18 residues. V lost 0 bases and J lost 7; bases outside the gene matches: 14. This CDR3 is CASSQDGTAGGPRNIQYF. In DNA form, the CDR3 reads TGTGCCAGCAGCCAAGATGGAACGGCGGGGGGCCCCCGTAACATTCAGTACTTC.

The chain links TRBV19 to TRBJ2-7; D is undetermined. The germline V gene has CDR1 LNHDA and CDR2 SQIVND (reference sequence). The CDR3 runs 14 residues. V was clipped by 3 bases and J by 3 bases, with 12 bases between them. CDR3 sequence reads: CASSIGDNYYEQYF. The CDR3, as DNA: TGTGCCAGTAGTATTGGAGACAACTACTACGAGCAGTACTTC.

The chain joins TRBV12-5 to TRBJ1-2; a possible D gene is TRBD1 (6 bases). The germline V and J ends were trimmed by 0 bases and 5 bases, with 16 bases remaining between them. Germline V lookup: CDR1 LGHNT, CDR2 FRNRAP. This CDR3 comprises 16 residues. CDR3 protein: CASGLVGGGGPYGYTF. DNA for the CDR3: TGTGCTAGTGGTTTGGTGGGCGGGGGGGGGCCATATGGCTACACCTTC.

The chain employs TRBV6-5 and TRBJ2-1, with TRBD2 as a possible D gene (5 bases). Germline V gene lookup returns CDR1 MNHEY and CDR2 SVGAGI. This CDR3 region has 13 residues. Trimming removed 0 bases at V and 13 bases at J, with 13 bases between. CDR3 region: CASSYSKWETQFF. In DNA form, the CDR3 reads TGTGCCAGCAGTTACTCGAAGTGGGAGACCCAGTTCTTC.

V is TRBV11-2 and J is TRBJ2-1, with 12 bases identical to TRBD2. V lost 4 bases, J lost 3 bases, and 1 base stayed unmatched. Germline CDR1 and CDR2: SGHAT and FQNNGV. The CDR3 covers 15 residues. CDR3 residues: CASSSGLAGYNEQFF. Here the CDR3 DNA reads TGTGCCAGCAGCTCGGGACTAGCGGGCTACAATGAGCAGTTCTTC. The full variable domain, in which reference TRBV11-2 and TRBJ2-1 provide the parts outside the CDR3, is EAGVAQSPRYKIIEKRQSVAFWCNPISGHATLYWYQQILGQGPKLLIQFQNNGVVDDSQLPKDRFSAERLKGVDSTLKIQPAKLEDSAVYLCASSSGLAGYNEQFFGPGTRLTVL.

The chain couples TRBV9 to TRBJ2-7, with TRBD1 matching 10 bases. The CDR3 is made up of 14 amino acids. Germline V gives CDR1 SGDLS, CDR2 YYNGEE. V shed 4 bases, J shed 5 bases, and the junction held 6 bases outside the gene matches. The CDR3: CASSPGQGSNEQYF. CDR3 sequence (DNA): TGTGCCAGCAGCCCGGGACAGGGGTCCAACGAGCAGTACTTC. The full variable domain, completed using reference TRBV9 and TRBJ2-7, is DSGVTQTPKHLITATGQRVTLRCSPRSGDLSVYWYQQSLDQGLQFLIQYYNGEERAKGNILERFSAQQFPDLHSELNLSSLELGDSALYFCASSPGQGSNEQYFGPGTRLTVT.

The chain combines TRBV7-3 with TRBJ2-3, with D possibly matching TRBD2 (7 bases). The V gene's germline CDR1 is SGHTA and CDR2 FQGTGA. With 4 bases removed from V and 6 bases from J, the gap between germline ends came to 20 bases. This CDR3 comprises 16 residues. Written as DNA, the CDR3 is TGTGCCAGCAGCTCCCCTTTGAGGGGGGGCGATGATACGCAGTATTTT. This sequence encodes CASSSPLRGGDDTQYF. Using reference TRBV7-3 and TRBJ2-3 for the parts outside the CDR3, the full variable domain is GAGVSQTPSNKVTEKGKYVELRCDPISGHTALYWYRQSLGQGPEFLIYFQGTGAADDSGLPNDRFFAVRPEGSVSTLKIQRTERGDSAVYLCASSSPLRGGDDTQYFGPGTRLTVL.

This chain joins TRBV2 and TRBJ1-5, with a tentative D call TRBD1 (6 bases). The CDR3 covers 15 residues. The germline CDR1 and CDR2 sequences are SNHLY and FYNNEI. V lost 10 bases to trimming and J lost 3 bases, with 19 bases between them. In DNA, the CDR3 is TGTGCCACCCAGGATCTGGACAGCCCCAATCAGCCCCAGCATTTT. Amino acids: CATQDLDSPNQPQHF.

The chain couples TRBV10-3 to TRBJ2-7; 8 nucleotides agree with TRBD1. This CDR3 has 13 residues. Germline values: CDR1 ENHRY, CDR2 SYGVKD. J gave up 3 bases and V 7 bases, and 5 bases lay outside the gene matches. CDR3 sequence: CAITPGGSYEQYF. CDR3 DNA: TGTGCCATCACCCCAGGGGGCAGCTACGAGCAGTACTTC.

CDR3 amino acids: CASSYNSGSLDEQFF. In DNA, the CDR3 is TGTGCCAGCAGTTACAACAGCGGGAGTCTTGATGAGCAGTTCTTC. This chain links TRBV6-5 with TRBJ2-1, with 8 bases aligning to TRBD2. CDR1 MNHEY and CDR2 SVGAGI come from the germline V gene. The CDR3 is 15 amino acids. V lost 2 bases, J lost 8 bases, and 8 bases stayed unmatched.

The chain is built from TRBV12-5 and TRBJ1-5; weak D call: TRBD1 (6 bases). The germline gives CDR1 LGHNT, CDR2 FRNRAP. The ends were cut back, 1 base at V and 4 bases at J, with 8 bases in the middle. The CDR3 spans 14 residues. The CDR3 sequence: CASGLEQGNQPQHF. The CDR3 DNA follows: TGTGCTAGTGGTTTGGAGCAGGGGAATCAGCCCCAGCATTTT.

The chain joins TRBV19 to TRBJ2-3; TRBD1 matches at 11 bases. Per the germline V gene, CDR1 is LNHDA and CDR2 is SQIVND (reference sequence). V lost 4 bases and J lost 3; bases outside the gene matches: 6. The CDR3 totals 16 residues. CDR3 residues: CASSTWTGGRTDTQYF. Written as DNA, the CDR3 is TGTGCCAGTAGTACTTGGACAGGGGGCCGGACAGATACGCAGTATTTT. The variable domain in full, completed from reference TRBV19 and TRBJ2-3, reads DGGITQSPKYLFRKEGQNVTLSCEQNLNHDAMYWYRQDPGQGLRLIYYSQIVNDFQKGDIAEGYSVSREKKESFPLTVTSAQKNPTAFYLCASSTWTGGRTDTQYFGPGTRLTVL.